Sequencing of this TCR beta chain was carried out in a study of blood T cell repertoires in COVID-19. The overall study: COVID-19 samples from acute and convalescent phases originated in the United States, Italy and Spain.

Sequenced by immunoSEQ multiplex PCR; TCRdb stores in-frame clones only, minus some. Among 250,000 to 300,000 clones listed, 88% were seen once. The CDR3 is 12 amino acids. Germline CDR1 reads ENHRY; CDR2 reads SYGVKD. Trimming cost V 6 bases and J 4 bases, with 9 bases left between them. Everyone who took part was about 18 to 90 years old, and they came from fewer than 25 US areas. This receptor was taken from an older woman in a cohort exposed to, infected with or recovered from COVID-19 (not recorded which). The specimen was PBMCs or T cells enriched from blood (not recorded which). The rearrangement links TRBV10-3 to TRBJ2-5; maybe TRBD1 (6 bases). The CDR3 region is CAISRGLETQYF. The CDR3 nucleotides read TGTGCCATCAGCAGGGGCCTAGAGACCCAGTACTTC.